One T cell receptor beta chain is described in this entry. Its antigen is not known. It was CD45RO-negative cells, positively selected for CCR7, that made up naive CD8 cells, with terminally differentiated effector memory CD45RA+ cells excluded. The sample belongs to a study of shared clonotypes between healthy human individuals. Across the study: Each donor contributed plates that comprised three CD4 naive, three CD4 memory, two CD8 naive and one CD8 memory.

Study-wide points: Naive subsets usually exceeded memory subsets in estimated richness. Among non-shared clonotypes, generation probabilities were lower than among those shared by all four donors.

Replicate PCRs from sorted subsets contained around 200 ng DNA, which is around 30,000 T cell genomes. Only in-frame clones appear in the TCRdb table, and some are missing; sequencing was by immunoSEQ multiplex PCR. Here the sample spans about 2 million clones, about 95% being singletons. V lost 4 bases and J 2 bases, leaving 12 bases between the germline ends. Germline V gives CDR1 SGHDT, CDR2 YYEEEE. The CDR3 contains 14 residues. Sample: naive CD8+ T cells sorted from blood. The rearrangement uses TRBV5-6 and TRBJ2-5, with D possibly called TRBD1 or TRBD2 (5 bases each). The sequence was collected from a man aged 18 to 30 in good health. Here the CDR3 DNA reads TGTGCCAGCAGCGCTGGGACCCTTCAAGAGACCCAGTACTTC. Protein: CASSAGTLQETQYF.